This TCR beta chain was obtained from a study of blood T cell repertoires in COVID-19. Data came from immunoSEQ multiplex PCR; TCRdb stores just in-frame clones and leaves some out. This sample carries some 400,000 clones, 80% to 90% of them seen once, and the ten largest clones take roughly 1.1%. Enrolled through a virtual design, the participants were between roughly 18 and 90 years of age and came from some 26 US areas. The material sequenced was PBMCs or T cells enriched from blood (not recorded which). The sequence was collected from a man in his thirties or forties who had recovered from COVID-19.

This chain's CDR3 is CASSLAGSQGEQYF. The CDR3 DNA follows: TGTGCCAGCAGCTTAGCCGGGTCTCAAGGCGAGCAGTACTTC. V is TRBV11-2 and J is TRBJ2-7; D call uncertain. CDR3 length: 14 amino acids. The V end lost 1 base, the J end lost 6 bases, and 13 bases lay between the germline ends. Germline V gives CDR1 SGHAT, CDR2 FQNNGV.